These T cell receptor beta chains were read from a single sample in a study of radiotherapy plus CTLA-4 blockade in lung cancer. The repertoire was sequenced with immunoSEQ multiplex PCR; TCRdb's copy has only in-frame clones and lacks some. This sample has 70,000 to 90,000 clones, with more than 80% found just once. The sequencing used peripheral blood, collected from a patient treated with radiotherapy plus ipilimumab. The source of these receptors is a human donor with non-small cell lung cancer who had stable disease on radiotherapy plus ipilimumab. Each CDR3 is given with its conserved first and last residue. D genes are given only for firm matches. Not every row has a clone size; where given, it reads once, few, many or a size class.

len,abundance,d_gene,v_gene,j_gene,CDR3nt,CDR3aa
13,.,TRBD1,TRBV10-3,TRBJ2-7,TGTGCCACCTGGGACAGGGTCAGCCACGAGCAGTACTTC,CATWDRVSHEQYF
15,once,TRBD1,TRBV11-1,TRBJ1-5,TGTGCCAGCAGCCCTTATGGACAGGGGGATCAGCCCCAGCATTTT,CASSPYGQGDQPQHF
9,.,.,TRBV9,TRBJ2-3,TGTGCCAGCGGTGATACGCAGTATTTT,CASGDTQYF
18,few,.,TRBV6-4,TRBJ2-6,TGTGCCAGCAGTCTCAATTCCACACGACAAAGTCGGGCCAACGTCCTGACTTTC,CASSLNSTRQSRANVLTF
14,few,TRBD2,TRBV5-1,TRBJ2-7,TGCGCCAGCAGGCCGGGACTAGTAGACTACGAGCAGTACTTC,CASRPGLVDYEQYF
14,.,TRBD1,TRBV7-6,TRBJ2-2,TGTGCCAGCAGCCGGGACAGGGCCACCGGGGAGCTGTTTTTT,CASSRDRATGELFF
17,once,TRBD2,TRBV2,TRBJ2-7,TGTGCCAGCAGTGAAAACGTGGGGACTAGCAGGACCTACGAGCAGTACTTC,CASSENVGTSRTYEQYF
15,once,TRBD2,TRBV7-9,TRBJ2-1,TGTGCCAGCAGTGTACTAGCGGGAGCAGTCAATGAGCAGTTCTTC,CASSVLAGAVNEQFF
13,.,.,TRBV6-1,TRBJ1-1,TGTGCCACCCAACGGGTAGGGAACACTGAAGCTTTCTTT,CATQRVGNTEAFF
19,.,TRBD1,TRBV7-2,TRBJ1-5,TGTGCCAGCAGCTTATCAGGGACAGGAGGCGGTAATAGCAATCAGCCCCAGCATTTT,CASSLSGTGGGNSNQPQHF
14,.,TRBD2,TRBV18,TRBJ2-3,TGTGCCAGCTCACTTGGGATAGCGGGGGATACGCAGTATTTT,CASSLGIAGDTQYF
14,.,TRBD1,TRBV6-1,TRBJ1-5,TGTGCCAGCAGTGAAGGGACAGGGAATCAGCCCCAGCATTTT,CASSEGTGNQPQHF
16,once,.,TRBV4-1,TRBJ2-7,TGCGCCAGCAGCCAAGACCAAATGGACTCCCTCTACGAGCAGTACTTC,CASSQDQMDSLYEQYF
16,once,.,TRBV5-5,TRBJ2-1,TGTGCCAGCAGCCCCCCCCCGGGGGATTCCTACAATGAGCAGTTCTTC,CASSPPPGDSYNEQFF
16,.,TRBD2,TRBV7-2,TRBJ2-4,TGTGCCAGCAGCTTGGGGACTAGCGGGGGCCAAAACATTCAGTACTTC,CASSLGTSGGQNIQYF
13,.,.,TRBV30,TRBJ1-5,TGTGCCTGGAGTGTCTTGGCTGGGCAGCCCCAGCATTTT,CAWSVLAGQPQHF
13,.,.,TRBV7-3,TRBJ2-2,TGTGCCAGCAGCACGACCTACACCGGGGAGCTGTTTTTT,CASSTTYTGELFF
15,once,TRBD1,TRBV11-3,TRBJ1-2,TGTGCCAGCAGCTCCCGACAGGGGATGAGCTATGGCTACACCTTC,CASSSRQGMSYGYTF
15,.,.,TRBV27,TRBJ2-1,TGTGCCAGCACCTTTGTCCCCGCCGGGAACAATGAGCAGTTCTTC,CASTFVPAGNNEQFF
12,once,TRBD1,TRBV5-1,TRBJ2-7,TGCGCCAGCAGCTTGCCAGGGGGCGAGCAGTACTTC,CASSLPGGEQYF
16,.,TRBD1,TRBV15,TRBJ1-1,TGTGCCACCAGCAGAGACCCCAGGGGGCCTGGGACTGAAGCTTTCTTT,CATSRDPRGPGTEAFF
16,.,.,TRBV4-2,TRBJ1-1,TGTGCCAGCAGCCACTCGAGGCCCGGAGGGGGCACTGAAGCTTTCTTT,CASSHSRPGGGTEAFF
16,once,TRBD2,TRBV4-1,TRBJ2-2,TGCGCCAGCAGCCCCAAACTAGCGGGGGAAAACGGGGAGCTGTTTTTT,CASSPKLAGENGELFF
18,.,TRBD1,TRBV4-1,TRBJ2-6,TGCGCCAGCAGCCAAGAGGGCAGGGGGAAGCCCGGGGCCAACGTCCTGACTTTC,CASSQEGRGKPGANVLTF
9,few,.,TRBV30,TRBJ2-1,TGTGCCTGGGGGGGAGGGCAGTTCTTC,CAWGGGQFF
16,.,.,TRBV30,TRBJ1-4,TGTGCCTGGAGTGTGGGGACGGCGGCAACTAATGAAAAACTGTTTTTT,CAWSVGTAATNEKLFF
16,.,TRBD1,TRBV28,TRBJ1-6,TGTGCCAGCAGTTTAGGAGGGGGCGTTTATAATTCACCCCTCCACTTT,CASSLGGGVYNSPLHF
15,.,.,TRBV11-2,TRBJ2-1,TGTGCCAGCAGCTTAGCTGTTTTCGGGACAAATGAGCAGTTCTTC,CASSLAVFGTNEQFF
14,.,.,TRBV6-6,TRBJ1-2,TGTGCCAGCACGGCAAGTCGGGGGGCTTATGGCTACACCTTC,CASTASRGAYGYTF
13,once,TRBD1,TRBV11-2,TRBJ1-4,TGTGCCAGCAGCCCTGACAGGGCTGAAAAACTGTTTTTT,CASSPDRAEKLFF
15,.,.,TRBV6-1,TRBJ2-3,TGTGCCAGCAGTACCGGGACAACCAGCACAGATACGCAGTATTTT,CASSTGTTSTDTQYF
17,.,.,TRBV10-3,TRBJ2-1,TGTGCCATCAGTGGCAGTTTTCTAGCGCCCGTCTACAATGAGCAGTTCTTC,CAISGSFLAPVYNEQFF
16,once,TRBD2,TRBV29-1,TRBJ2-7,TGCAGCGTTGAAGGGGGCGCTAGCGGGAGGGTAGACGAGCAGTACTTC,CSVEGGASGRVDEQYF
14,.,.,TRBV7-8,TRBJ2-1,TGTGCCAGCAGCTCCGGGACCACTTACAATGAGCAGTTCTTC,CASSSGTTYNEQFF
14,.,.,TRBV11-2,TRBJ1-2,TGTGCCAGCAGCTTAGTTTCAGCGAACTATGGCTACACCTTC,CASSLVSANYGYTF
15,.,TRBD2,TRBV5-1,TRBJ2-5,TGCGCCAGCAGCTTAACACTAGCGGGGACAGAGACCCAGTACTTC,CASSLTLAGTETQYF
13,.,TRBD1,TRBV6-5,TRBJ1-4,TGTGCCAGCAGGGACAGGGTTATTGAAAAACTGTTTTTT,CASRDRVIEKLFF
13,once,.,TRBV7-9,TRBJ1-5,TGTGCCAGCAGTGTAAGGGGGAATCAGCCCCAGCATTTT,CASSVRGNQPQHF
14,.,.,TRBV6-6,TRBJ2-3,TGTGCCAGCAGTTACGATAGAGGGGGAGATACGCAGTATTTT,CASSYDRGGDTQYF
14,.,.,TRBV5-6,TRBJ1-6,TGTGCCAGCAGCTTGGCCGGCGGCTTGGGCCCCCTCCACTTT,CASSLAGGLGPLHF
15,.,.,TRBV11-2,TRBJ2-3,TGTGCCAGCAGCGTCACTTGGACCCGCACAGATACGCAGTATTTT,CASSVTWTRTDTQYF
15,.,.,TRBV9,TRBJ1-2,TGTGCCAGCAGCGTAAGTGGGGCTATTAACTATGGCTACACCTTC,CASSVSGAINYGYTF
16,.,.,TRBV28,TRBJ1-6,TGTGCCAGCAGTTTGCCCCGGGCGACTCTCAATTCACCCCTCCACTTT,CASSLPRATLNSPLHF
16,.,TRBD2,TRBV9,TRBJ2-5,TGTGCCAGCAGCCTCACGGCGCGGGGGGCTCAAGAGACCCAGTACTTC,CASSLTARGAQETQYF
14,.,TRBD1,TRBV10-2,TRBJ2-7,TGCGCCAGCATACCTTCATTCAACAGGGGCGAGCAGTACTTC,CASIPSFNRGEQYF
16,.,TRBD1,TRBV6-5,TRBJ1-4,TGTGCCAGCAGTTACACTCTGACAGGGTTGGCGGAAAAACTGTTTTTT,CASSYTLTGLAEKLFF
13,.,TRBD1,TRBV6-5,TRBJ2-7,TGTGCCAGCAGCCAGGGGGCTTCATACGAGCAGTACTTC,CASSQGASYEQYF
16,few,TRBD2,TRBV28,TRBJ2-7,TGTGCCAGCAGTTTACGGACTAGCGGATCCCTACGGGAGCAGTACTTC,CASSLRTSGSLREQYF
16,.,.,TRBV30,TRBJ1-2,TGTGCCTGGAGTGTACTGAGGGCAGAAGCTAACTATGGCTACACCTTC,CAWSVLRAEANYGYTF
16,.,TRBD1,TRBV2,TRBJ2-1,TGTGCCAGCAGTGGTCCTTGGGGACAGGGGAGGAATGAGCAGTTCTTC,CASSGPWGQGRNEQFF